The entry below gives a single T cell receptor beta chain sequence along with its context. The antigen this receptor binds is unknown. No base quality values were provided; no much bigger clone lies one nucleotide off. The CDR3, cysteine through phenylalanine, is 14 amino acids long. Solely the CDR3 DNA is kept, with 42 bases framed from the first base. V is reduced by 1 base and J by 12 bases, leaving a spacing of 18 bases between them. The CDR1 and CDR2 encoded by the germline V gene are SGHAT and FQNNGV. These data belong to a study of cytomegalovirus exposure and HLA in healthy donors (dated by TCRdb to 2015 to 2018). Regarding the study in general: An earlier analysis of roughly 500 of the donors reported about 250 Gb of sequence data and some 120 million unique TCR beta sequences from around 200 million T cells. An early release that covered fewer than 800 HLA-typed donors contained around 300 gigabases of sequencing data and tens of millions of unique TCR sequences. Of the roughly 400 genotyped donors, 65% to 90% were placed in the genetic ancestry cluster associated with self-reported Caucasian donors. The study aimed to test whether cataloging public T cell receptors could reveal signatures of past pathogen exposure. Using immunosequencing, the study profiled T cell repertoires from roughly 650 subjects and related those repertoires to cytomegalovirus serostatus. A separate validation cohort of roughly 120 different subjects was used in addition to the roughly 620-subject first cohort. To predict cytomegalovirus infection status, the study brought together high-throughput TCR immunosequencing, statistical association of individual TCRs with disease status, and machine learning. A later analysis re-examined previously published TCR beta repertoires from more than 600 donors and added high-resolution HLA genotyping to investigate patterns of TCR occurrence. The later analysis used no new phenotypic data to find candidate immune exposures, relying instead on TCR beta sequences and their occurrence across donors. To decide whether each TCR beta V gene segment behaved as functional or pseudogenic, an earlier analysis of some 600 of the donors relied on high-throughput TCR beta sequencing. Donor age, sex, ethnicity and CMV serostatus were compiled alongside the repertoire data. In a later genetic analysis, genome-wide SNP genotypes for about three fifths of the 666 donors were used, and that subset was treated as a discovery cohort. Every discovery cohort repertoire had been produced on one sequencing platform. HLA typing included class I and class II loci at four-digit resolution. The number of typed donors differed by locus: about 620-640 for A, B, C, DRB1 and DQB1; 500 to 550 for DQA1; approximately 610 for DPA1; and some 470 for DPB1. About 5 DR-DQ haplotypes were handled as single units for association and clustering, since linkage in the cohort was strong. Across 398 genotyped donors of the cohort, an average of roughly 200,000 unique TCR beta nucleotide sequences per donor were sequenced, and roughly 20% of those sequences were non-productive. General findings and caveats noted by the study authors: Presence/absence analyses assumed roughly uniform sequencing depth across donors, an assumption that may not hold. When HLA alleles, especially DR and DQ, strongly co-occurred, TCR associations were difficult to assign to individual alleles. The 87-base-pair reads could not distinguish some IMGT-functional V segments, including TRBV6-2 and TRBV6-3, so those segments were excluded. In vitro tests confirmed that a few of the cytomegalovirus-associated TCR beta chains recognize cytomegalovirus antigens. In a later analysis, some 18,000 TCR beta sequences were associated with specific HLA alleles at a false discovery rate of 0.05. In a later genetic analysis, fewer N-insertions in productive TCRs were reported among donors in an Asian-associated ancestry cluster than the roughly 710-donor mean. An association between a missense DCLRE1C variant and V-gene and J-gene trimming of TCR beta chains was found in a later genetic analysis and replicated in an independent cohort. Because some donors lacked HLA typing at each locus, the association tests relied only on the typed subset. CMV serostatus was the only immune exposure information available for the cohort. A total of some 180 TCR beta chains were listed by the study as associated with cytomegalovirus. A later analysis reported that several top co-occurrence clusters appeared linked to parvovirus B19, influenza, CMV and Epstein-Barr virus. According to a later analysis, most CMV-associated TCR beta chains appeared to be HLA-restricted, and the HLA associations seemed to be driven largely by CMV exposure. A cluster of highly shared sequence variants was judged likely to represent a technical artifact of the sequencing pipeline. The classifier was reported to diagnose cytomegalovirus status with high specificity and sensitivity in both the original cohort and the validation cohort. Over 15 rarely observed V segments, including chromosome 9 orphons, were excluded from the earlier analysis of some 590 of the donors because counts were too low. In a later analysis, HLA-associated TCR beta chains were found to be more clonally expanded and to have lower generation probabilities than equally common non-associated chains. The authors suggested that the approach could potentially be generalized to other disease states and immunological phenotypes. Broadly in line with IMGT annotations, most TCR beta V segments showed up in productive rearrangements about 87% or about 30% of the time in an earlier analysis of 450 to 600 of the donors. In this cohort, only TCR beta chains were sequenced, and detectable features were limited by the absence of alpha or paired-chain data. While some public TCRs were present in many individuals, most TCR sequences turned up only very rarely across donors. In a later analysis, the rate of TCR association differed among HLA loci, with DRB1 alleles having the most associated TCRs and HLA-C alleles having the fewest. A further reported finding was that TCR beta sequences accurately predicted the HLA-A and HLA-B alleles for most subjects in the first cohort. Correlated functional status among segregating V segments might reflect linkage disequilibrium, but an unknown experimental factor could not be ruled out.

The cohort was made up of approximately 670 healthy bone marrow donors. Cohort members were all nominally healthy when sampled, although unrecorded immune exposures were likely present. CMV serostatus was positive for roughly 290 and negative for about 55% of the roughly 670 cohort members, and was not recorded for this donor. Every donor gave a peripheral blood sample, and the peripheral blood mononuclear cells from that sample were used for TCR beta sequencing. The Qiagen DNeasy Blood Extraction Kit was used to extract genomic DNA from the blood cell samples. Receptor amplification or capture employed the immunoSEQ multiplex PCR assay. For the multiplex PCR, a mixture combining 60 forward primers for TCR Vbeta segments and 13 reverse primers for TCR Jbeta segments was used. The CDR3 region of rearranged TCR beta genes was amplified from genomic DNA by a multiplex PCR assay. Amplified TCR beta libraries were sequenced as 87-base-pair reads on the Illumina HiSeq System. In the source study's methods: Across the 670 or so repertoires, a later analysis counted tens of millions of unique TCR beta chains, 9.5 million to 13 million of which were shared by at least two donors. A nearest-neighbor algorithm error-corrected the raw reads and collapsed the reads into unique sequences, merging closely related sequences to remove PCR and sequencing errors. Alignment of CDR3 sequences to IMGT reference sequences was used to assign V, D and J gene segments. For a sequence to be retained, a match of at least six nucleotides to both a V gene segment and a J gene segment was required. A rearrangement counted as productive if the CDR3 had no stop codons and remained in frame with V and J, and every other rearrangement counted as non-productive. Following IMGT convention, CDR3 was defined as the stretch from the second conserved V-encoded cysteine up to the conserved J-encoded phenylalanine. The earlier analysis of roughly 590 of the donors excluded any sequence lacking an unambiguous match to a single V gene segment. An earlier analysis of roughly 590 of the donors called V segments functional above 56.7% productive rearrangements and segregating when the between-donor standard deviation exceeded 5%. A statistical classification framework was built to diagnose cytomegalovirus status from the catalog of TCR beta chain sequences. V and J gene assignment, in a later analysis, came from comparing TCR nucleotide sequences with IMGT/GENE-DB human TR gene sequences. In a later analysis, CDR3 sequences and most-parsimonious VDJ recombination scenarios were assigned using the TCRdist pipeline. A later analysis defined each TCR beta chain by its CDR3 amino acid sequence plus V-gene family, and excluded reads lacking a unique V-gene family. As a way to deal with suspected cross-contamination and a sequencing artifact, a later analysis dropped 592 nucleotide sequences that were highly shared and had low generation probability. In a later analysis, a clonal expansion index was calculated for each public chain from normalized within-repertoire ranks of inferred template counts. Generation probabilities in a later analysis came from a VDJ recombination model fitted to out-of-frame rearrangements, and those results were checked against IGoR. In a later analysis, TCR-TCR, TCR-HLA and TCR-CMV co-occurrence was scored with hypergeometric tests, and a repertoire-size bias correction was applied to TCR pairs. False discovery rates were estimated in a later analysis by permuting HLA or CMV assignments 20 times. A later analysis grouped co-occurring TCRs with DBSCAN, adding TCRdist sequence similarity when clustering within HLA-allele-positive subsets. Repertoires with fewer than 30,000 or more than 120,000 public chains, plus five repertoires with anomalous nucleotide sharing, were excluded from co-occurrence clustering. TCRdb mirrors the immuneACCESS table, restricted to in-frame sequences. Some clones are absent from its copies; in checked studies, under half trace to an unresolved V gene, and the reason for the others is unknown. V, J and clone size are those of that table, while D and trimming were read from the DNA. Across this sample there are about 120,000 clones, with around 83% seen only once. Of the sample, 0.95% to 1.1% falls within the top ten clones.

This clonotype was obtained from a human donor in good health. Material: PBMCs. The rearrangement combines TRBV11-2 with TRBJ1-1; the D gene is possibly TRBD1, with 5 bases matching. This receptor carries the CDR3 CASSLGFFSSGTFF. The DNA sequence follows: TGTGCCAGCAGCTTAGGTTTTTTCTCCTCAGGGACTTTCTTT.